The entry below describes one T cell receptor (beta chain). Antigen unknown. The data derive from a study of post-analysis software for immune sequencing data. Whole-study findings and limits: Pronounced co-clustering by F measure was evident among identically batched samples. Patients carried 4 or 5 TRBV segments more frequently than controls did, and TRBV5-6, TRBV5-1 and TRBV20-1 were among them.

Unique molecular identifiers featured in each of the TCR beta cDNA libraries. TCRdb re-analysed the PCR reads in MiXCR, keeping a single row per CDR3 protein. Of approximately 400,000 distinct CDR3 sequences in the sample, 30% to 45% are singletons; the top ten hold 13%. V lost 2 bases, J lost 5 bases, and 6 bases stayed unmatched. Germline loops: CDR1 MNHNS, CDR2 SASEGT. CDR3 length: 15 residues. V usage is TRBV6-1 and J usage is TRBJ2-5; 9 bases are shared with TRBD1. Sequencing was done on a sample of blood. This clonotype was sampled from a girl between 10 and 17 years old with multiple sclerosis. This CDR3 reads CASSEHRGRDETQYF. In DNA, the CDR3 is TGTGCCAGCAGTGAACACAGGGGGCGAGATGAGACCCAGTACTTC.